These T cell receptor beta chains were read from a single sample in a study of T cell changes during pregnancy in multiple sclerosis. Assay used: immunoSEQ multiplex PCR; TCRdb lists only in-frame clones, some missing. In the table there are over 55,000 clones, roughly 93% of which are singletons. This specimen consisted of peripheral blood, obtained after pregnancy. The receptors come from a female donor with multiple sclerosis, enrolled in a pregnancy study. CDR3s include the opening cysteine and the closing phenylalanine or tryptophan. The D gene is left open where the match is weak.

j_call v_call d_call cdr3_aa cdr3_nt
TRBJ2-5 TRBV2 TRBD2 CASSQTSARWETQYF TGTGCCAGCAGTCAAACTAGCGCAAGGTGGGAGACCCAGTACTTC
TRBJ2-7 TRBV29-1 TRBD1 CSVGPMPGQGGYEQYF TGCAGCGTGGGACCCATGCCGGGACAGGGGGGCTACGAGCAGTACTTC
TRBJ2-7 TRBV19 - CASSTPAGFLEQYF TGTGCCAGTAGTACCCCGGCAGGATTCCTCGAGCAGTACTTC
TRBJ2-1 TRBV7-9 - CASSSSLNNEQFF TGTGCCAGCAGCTCGTCGCTAAACAATGAGCAGTTCTTC
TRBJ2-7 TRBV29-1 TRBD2 CSVARTSPGDEQYF TGCAGCGTTGCCCGGACTAGCCCCGGGGACGAGCAGTACTTC
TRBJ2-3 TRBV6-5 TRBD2 CASSQGLATTDTQYF TGTGCCAGCAGTCAGGGACTAGCGACCACAGATACGCAGTATTTT
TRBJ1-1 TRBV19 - CASSKANAEAFF TGTGCCAGTAGTAAAGCAAACGCTGAAGCTTTCTTT
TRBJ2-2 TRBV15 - CATRGGATGELFF TGTGCCACCAGGGGGGGGGCAACCGGGGAGCTGTTTTTT
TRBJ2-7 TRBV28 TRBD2 CASSLPTLAGGSYEQYF TGTGCCAGCAGCCTCCCTACTCTAGCGGGAGGGTCCTACGAGCAGTACTTC
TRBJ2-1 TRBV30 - CAWSSTDYYNEQFF TGTGCCTGGAGTAGCACGGACTACTACAATGAGCAGTTCTTC
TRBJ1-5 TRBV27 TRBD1 CASSRINPGQGNQPQHF TGTGCCAGCAGTCGCATTAATCCGGGACAGGGGAATCAGCCCCAGCATTTT
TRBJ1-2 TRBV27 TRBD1 CASSWTGGAVHEGGYTF TGTGCCAGCAGTTGGACAGGGGGCGCCGTACATGAGGGGGGCTACACCTTC
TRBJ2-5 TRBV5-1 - CASSFNLATKTQYF TGCGCCAGCAGCTTCAATCTAGCGACGAAGACCCAGTACTTC
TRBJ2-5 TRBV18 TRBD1 CASSPGQGPTETQYF TGTGCCAGCTCACCGGGACAGGGTCCCACAGAGACCCAGTACTTC
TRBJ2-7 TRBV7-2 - CASSGAGTNYEQYF TGTGCCAGCAGCGGTGCCGGGACAAACTACGAGCAGTACTTC
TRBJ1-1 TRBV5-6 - CASSLPTDTEAFF TGTGCCAGCAGCTTGCCGACAGATACTGAAGCTTTCTTT
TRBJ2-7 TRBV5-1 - CASSLGGSGHEQYF TGCGCCAGCAGCTTGGGGGGCTCCGGGCACGAGCAGTACTTC
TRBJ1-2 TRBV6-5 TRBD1 CASSYLTGRGYTF TGTGCCAGCAGTTACCTGACAGGGCGGGGCTACACCTTC
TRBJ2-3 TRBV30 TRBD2 CAWSVGTSGSDTQYF TGTGCCTGGAGTGTAGGGACTAGCGGGAGTGATACGCAGTATTTT
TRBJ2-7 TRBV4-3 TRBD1 CASSQAVDLTGAYEQYF TGCGCCAGCAGCCAAGCCGTCGACTTGACAGGGGCCTACGAGCAGTACTTC
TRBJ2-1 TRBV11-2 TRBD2 CASSPRGTSGNNEQFF TGTGCCAGCAGCCCCAGGGGGACTAGCGGCAACAATGAGCAGTTCTTC
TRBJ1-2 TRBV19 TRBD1 CASSGRDSGYTF TGTGCCAGTTCGGGCAGGGACAGTGGCTACACCTTC